This T cell receptor beta chain was captured in a study of T-cell reconstitution after alpha-beta-depleted transplantation in children. Findings and limits, study-wide: T-cell numbers and diversity one year post-transplant derived largely from freshly generated T cells. Two months or so post-transplant, alpha-beta T cells reportedly derived from several hundred expanded graft clones.

This clonotype showed up many times. Its antigen is unknown. Unique molecular identifiers were incorporated when the TCRbeta library was constructed. TCRdb used MiXCR to reprocess the PCR reads, holding one entry per CDR3 protein. The sample contains 200,000 to 250,000 distinct CDR3 sequences, around 7.7% of which appear only once. The CDR3 consists of 15 residues. V shed 3 bases, J shed 0 bases, and the junction held 6 bases outside the gene matches. Germline V gene sequence: CDR1 DFQATT, CDR2 SNEGSKA (reference sequence). The sample consisted of PBMCs, mostly from graft donor cells, taken 360 days after TCRalphabeta/CD19-depleted stem cell transplant. The source is a male patient aged 2 to 9 who had a stem cell transplant for acute myeloid leukemia, so the T cells may come from the graft donor. This chain links TRBV20-1 with TRBJ2-5; TRBD2 matches at 8 bases. CDR3 protein: CSASTWRGDQETQYF. CDR3 sequence (DNA): TGCAGTGCTAGTACTTGGCGGGGGGACCAAGAGACCCAGTACTTC.